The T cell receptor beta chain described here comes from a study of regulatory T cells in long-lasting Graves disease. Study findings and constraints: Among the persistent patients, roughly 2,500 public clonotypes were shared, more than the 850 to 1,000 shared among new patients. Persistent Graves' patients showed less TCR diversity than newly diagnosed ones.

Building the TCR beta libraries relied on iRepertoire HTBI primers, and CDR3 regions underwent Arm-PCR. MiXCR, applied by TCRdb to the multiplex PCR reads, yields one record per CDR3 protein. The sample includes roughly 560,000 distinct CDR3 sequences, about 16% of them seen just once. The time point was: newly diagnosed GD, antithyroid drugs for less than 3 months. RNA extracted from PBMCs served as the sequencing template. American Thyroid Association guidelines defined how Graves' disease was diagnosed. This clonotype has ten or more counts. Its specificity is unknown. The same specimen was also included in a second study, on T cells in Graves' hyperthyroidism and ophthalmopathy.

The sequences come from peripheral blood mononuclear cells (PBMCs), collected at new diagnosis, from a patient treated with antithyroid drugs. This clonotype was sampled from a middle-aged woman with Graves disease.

The CDR3 here is CASSQVSRGGNQPQHF. The CDR3 bases are TGCGCCAGCAGCCAAGTGAGCAGGGGAGGGAATCAGCCCCAGCATTTT. The chain is built from TRBV4-1 and TRBJ1-5; weak D call: TRBD1 (6 bases). V was pared by 1 base and J by 4 bases, with 14 bases between. This CDR3 spans 16 amino acids. Germline V CDR1 and CDR2: MGHRA, YSYEKL.